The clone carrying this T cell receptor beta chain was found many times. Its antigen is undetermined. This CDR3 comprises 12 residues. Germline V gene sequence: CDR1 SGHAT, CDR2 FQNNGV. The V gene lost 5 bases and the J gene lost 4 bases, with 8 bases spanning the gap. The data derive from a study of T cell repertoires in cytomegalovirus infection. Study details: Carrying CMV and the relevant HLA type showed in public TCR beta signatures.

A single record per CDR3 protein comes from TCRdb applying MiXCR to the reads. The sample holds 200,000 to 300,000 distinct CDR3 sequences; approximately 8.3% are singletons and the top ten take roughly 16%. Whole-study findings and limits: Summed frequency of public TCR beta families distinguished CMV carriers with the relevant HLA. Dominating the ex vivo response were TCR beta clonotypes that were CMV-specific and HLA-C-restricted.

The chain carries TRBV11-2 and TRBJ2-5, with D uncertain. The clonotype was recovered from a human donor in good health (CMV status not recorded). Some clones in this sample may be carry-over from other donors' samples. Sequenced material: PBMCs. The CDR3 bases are TGTGCCAGCAGCCCTAAATCAGAGACCCAGTACTTC. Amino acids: CASSPKSETQYF.